This T cell receptor (beta chain) was profiled in a study of T cells in Graves' hyperthyroidism and ophthalmopathy. With regard to this clonotype: A read error may account for a junction end that differs from germline.

The CDR3 consists of 15 residues. From germline, CDR1 is SGHTA and CDR2 FQGNSA. Researchers amplified the TCR beta CDR3 regions from RNA transcripts. With the HTBI primer set, the TCR CDR3 went through a first round of RT-PCR. MiXCR, applied by TCRdb to the multiplex PCR reads, yields one record per CDR3 protein. The sample comprises about 640,000 distinct CDR3 sequences, less than 25% of which are singletons, and about 34% rests with the top ten. This sequence was found in a young man with Graves' ophthalmopathy. Material: blood. This chain joins TRBV7-2 and TRBJ2-5, with 10 bases that match TRBD2. The CDR3 protein is CASSSRTSGKETQCF. The DNA of the CDR3 is TGTGCCAGCAGCTCACGGACTAGCGGAAAAGAAACCCAGTGCTTC.